One sample yielded the 29 T cell receptor beta chains listed below, sequenced in a study of naive and memory T cell subsets. The SP2 primer and nested alpha and beta constant region primers amplified ligated cDNA in four rounds. Using its own MiXCR run on the 5' RACE reads, TCRdb lists one record per CDR3 protein. Found here are 55,000 to 70,000 distinct CDR3 sequences, 6.5% to 8.5% of them singletons; the top ten hold more than 7.5%. TCR cDNA received a 3' ligated oligonucleotide that carried a UMI. The receptors shown here come from a female donor in good health.

This chain connects TRBV20-1 to TRBJ2-3; TRBD2 aligns across 12 bases. The germline gives CDR1 DFQATT, CDR2 SNEGSKA (reference sequence). CDR3 length: 14 residues. Trimming at V came to 6 bases and at J to 7 bases, leaving 8 bases not matched to a gene. The CDR3 region is CSAPARTSGNTQYF. Here the CDR3 DNA reads TGCAGTGCACCCGCCAGGACTAGCGGGAATACGCAGTATTTT.

This clonotype appeared many times. This chain uses TRBV25-1 with TRBJ1-6; tentatively, D is TRBD1 (5 bases). Germline V gene lookup returns CDR1 MGHDK and CDR2 SYGVNS. Trimming took 6 bases from V and 5 from J, leaving 14 bases between them. This CDR3 spans 15 amino acids. The CDR3 loop is CASRSWTNNNSPLHF. Here the CDR3 DNA reads TGTGCCAGCAGAAGCTGGACAAATAATAATTCACCCCTCCACTTT.

This clonotype was found a few times. The V and J genes are TRBV7-2 and TRBJ2-7; 9 bases line up with TRBD2. Germline V gives CDR1 SGHTA, CDR2 FQGNSA. Germline trimming cut 4 bases from V and 3 bases from J; bases unmatched to any gene: 7. This CDR3 region has 15 residues. CDR3 sequence reads: CASSSVAGADYEQYF. For the CDR3, the DNA is TGTGCCAGCAGCTCCGTAGCGGGGGCCGACTACGAGCAGTACTTC.

In its sample, this clonotype was seen a few times. The rearrangement links TRBV7-2 to TRBJ2-7; tentatively, D is TRBD1 or TRBD2 (5 bases each). Germline V gives CDR1 SGHTA, CDR2 FQGNSA. CDR3 size: 13 residues. With 4 bases removed from V and 1 base from J, the gap between germline ends came to 8 bases. DNA for the CDR3: TGTGCCAGCAGCTCGGGACCGTCCTACGAGCAGTACTTC. Translated, it gives CASSSGPSYEQYF.

This clonotype was counted many times. This sequence joins TRBV16 and TRBJ2-7; D ambiguous. Trimming pared 0 bases from V and 5 bases from J, leaving 5 bases between. The CDR3 is 12 amino acids. From germline, CDR1 is KGHSY and CDR2 FQNENV. The CDR3 DNA follows: TGTGCCAGCAGCCAATCTGCAGACGAGCAGTACTTC. Its protein product is CASSQSADEQYF. Using reference TRBV16 and TRBJ2-7 for the parts outside the CDR3, the full variable domain is GEEVAQTPKHLVRGEGQKAKLYCAPIKGHSYVFWYQQVLKNEFKFLISFQNENVFDETGMPKERFSAKCLPNSPCSLEIQATKLEDSAVYFCASSQSADEQYFGPGTRLTVT.

V usage is TRBV5-4 and J usage is TRBJ1-1; D possibly corresponds to TRBD1 (5 bases). This CDR3 has 17 residues. The germline V gene has CDR1 SGHNT and CDR2 YYREEE (reference sequence). The V end was cut by 4 bases, the J end by 2 bases, with 21 bases between. CDR3: CASSQRGGAFGNTEAFF. The CDR3 DNA is TGTGCCAGCAGCCAAAGGGGAGGGGCGTTCGGAAACACTGAAGCTTTCTTT.

This clonotype came up many times. V usage is TRBV4-3 and J usage is TRBJ1-2; the D is unclear. CDR3 length: 17 amino acids. CDR1 and CDR2 from the germline V gene are LGHNA and YSLEER. V lost 4 bases and J lost 4, with 22 bases in between. CDR3 DNA: TGCGCCAGCAGCCCGACTAGGAGTACCATTTATCGCTATGGCTACACCTTC. This encodes CASSPTRSTIYRYGYTF.

In this sample, this clonotype turned up a few times. The DNA of the CDR3 is TGCAGCGTTGAACATGAGCGGGGCGGCACCGGGGAGCTGTTTTTT. Translated, it gives CSVEHERGGTGELFF. The chain combines TRBV29-1 with TRBJ2-2; the match to TRBD2 covers 7 bases. Per the germline V gene, CDR1 is SQVTM and CDR2 is ANQGSEA. Trimming removed 2 bases from V and 4 bases from J; junction bases left unmatched: 7. The CDR3 is 15 residues long.

This sequence joins TRBV6-5 and TRBJ1-2, with 7 bases matching TRBD1. The CDR3 runs to 14 residues. With V trimmed by 7 bases and J by 10 bases, 15 bases remained unmatched. The germline CDR1 and CDR2 sequences are MNHEY and SVGAGI. The CDR3 sequence is CASTILSGGLDYTF. The CDR3 DNA sequence: TGTGCCAGCACGATACTTTCAGGGGGTCTAGACTACACCTTC.

This clonotype was counted many times. V gene TRBV5-1 combines with J gene TRBJ1-2, with unresolved D. The V end lost 0 bases, the J end lost 8 bases, and 14 bases lay between the germline ends. The CDR3 extends over 14 amino acids. In germline, CDR1 is SGHRS, CDR2 YFSETQ. CDR3 sequence (DNA): TGCGCCAGCAGCTTGGAGGCGGGCGCGTACGGCTACACCTTC. Protein product: CASSLEAGAYGYTF.

CDR3 nucleotides: TGTGCCAGCAGCCGGCGTATTGCGGCCGGAATAAGGGAGCAGTACTTC. Protein: CASSRRIAAGIREQYF. The chain carries TRBV6-5 and TRBJ2-7; D is ambiguous. V was pared by 6 bases and J by 7 bases, with 25 bases between. CDR3 length: 16 amino acids. The V gene's germline CDR1 is MNHEY and CDR2 SVGAGI.

This clonotype was picked up a small number of times. This chain uses TRBV7-9 with TRBJ2-5; D might be TRBD2 (7 bases). Trimming removed 6 bases from V and 3 bases from J, with 14 bases in between. Germline lookup yields CDR1 SEHNR and CDR2 FQNEAQ (reference sequence). The CDR3 has 14 amino acids. The CDR3 nucleotides read TGTGCCAGCAGTTCCCGAGGGGGGGAAGAGACCCAGTACTTC. It yields the protein CASSSRGGEETQYF.

This chain links TRBV4-1 with TRBJ2-3, with D perhaps given as TRBD1 or TRBD2 (5 bases each). The CDR3 is 15 amino acids. Germline V gene data show CDR1 as MGHRA and CDR2 as YSYEKL. V was shortened by 4 bases and J by 4 bases, with 15 bases between the two germline ends. CDR3 amino acids: CASSRDPNGADTQYF. In DNA, the CDR3 is TGCGCCAGCAGCCGGGACCCTAATGGAGCAGATACGCAGTATTTT.

Ten or more counts support this clonotype. The gene calls are TRBV2 and TRBJ1-6; the D gene is possibly TRBD1 (5 bases). The CDR3 contains 13 residues. The germline CDR1 and CDR2 sequences are SNHLY and FYNNEI. V shed 6 bases and J shed 8 bases, with 11 bases lying between them. DNA for the CDR3: TGTGCCAGCAGAGACAGTCACTATTCACCCCTCCACTTT. This translates into CASRDSHYSPLHF.

In nucleotides, the CDR3 is TGCGCCAGCAGCCCGCGAAAGGGGAGTGAAAAACTGTTTTTT. This encodes CASSPRKGSEKLFF. V and J are TRBV4-3 and TRBJ1-4; maybe TRBD1 (5 bases). The CDR3 has 14 amino acids. Germline V lookup: CDR1 LGHNA, CDR2 YSLEER. V was clipped by 4 bases and J by 7 bases, with 13 bases between them.

The V call is TRBV28, the J call TRBJ2-7; no firm D call. Germline V lookup: CDR1 MDHEN, CDR2 SYDVKM. Trimming cost V 6 bases and J 0 bases, with 6 bases left between them. The length of the CDR3 is 12 residues. The CDR3, as DNA: TGTGCCAGCAGAGGAAACTCCTACGAGCAGTACTTC. It translates to CASRGNSYEQYF.

This clonotype was observed many times. CDR3 protein: CASRPREGAEAFF. In DNA form, the CDR3 reads TGTGCCAGCAGACCCAGGGAAGGGGCTGAAGCTTTCTTT. The rearrangement links TRBV12-3 or TRBV12-4 to TRBJ1-1; tentative D call: TRBD1 (5 bases). CDR3 length: 13 amino acids. With 6 bases removed from V and 6 bases from J, the gap between germline ends came to 14 bases.

V usage is TRBV6-1 and J usage is TRBJ1-5; the match to TRBD1 covers 9 bases. The V and J ends lost 7 bases and 7 bases, in that order; junction bases with no gene match: 8. This CDR3 comprises 14 residues. The germline CDR1 and CDR2 sequences are MNHNS and SASEGT. The CDR3 protein is CASNRDRVDQPQHF. The CDR3 DNA follows: TGTGCCAGCAATAGGGACAGGGTCGACCAGCCCCAGCATTTT.

The sample holds many counts of this clonotype. The chain joins TRBV2 to TRBJ1-2, with D possibly being TRBD1 (6 bases). The CDR3 extends over 14 amino acids. Germline V gives CDR1 SNHLY, CDR2 FYNNEI. V lost 8 bases, J lost 0 bases, and 13 bases lay in between. CDR3 nucleotide sequence: TGTGCCAGCGTGTGGACAGCCTCTAACTATGGCTACACCTTC. Its translation is CASVWTASNYGYTF.

This clonotype has more than one count but fewer than ten. This rearrangement joins TRBV29-1 to TRBJ2-2; 9 bases align to TRBD2. This CDR3 comprises 16 residues. Trimming took 3 bases from V and 4 from J; bases not matched to a gene: 9. CDR1 is SQVTM, CDR2 ANQGSEA, per germline. DNA of the CDR3: TGCAGCGTTGACGAACCCGGAGCGGGGGGCACCGGGGAGCTGTTTTTT. Translated, it gives CSVDEPGAGGTGELFF.

There are a few counts of this clonotype. The V call is TRBV5-5, the J call TRBJ1-6; 7 nucleotides line up with TRBD1. The CDR3 loop spans 16 amino acids. Unmatched junction bases numbered 6, after V lost 6 bases and J lost 0 bases. CDR1 is SGHKS, CDR2 YYEKEE, per germline (reference sequence). The CDR3 coding sequence is TGTGCCAGCAAAGTACAGGGGAGCTCCTATAATTCACCCCTCCACTTT. Translated: CASKVQGSSYNSPLHF. Supplemented by reference TRBV5-5 and TRBJ1-6, the full variable domain reads DAGVTQSPTHLIKTRGQQVTLRCSPISGHKSVSWYQQVLGQGPQFIFQYYEKEERGRGNFPDRFSARQFPNYSSELNVNALLLGDSALYLCASKVQGSSYNSPLHFGNGTRLTVT.

In its sample, this clonotype was seen many times. The rearrangement links TRBV7-9 to TRBJ1-2, with D maybe TRBD1 (6 bases). V was trimmed by 5 bases and J by 8 bases, leaving 15 bases between them. CDR3 length equals 13 residues. Germline CDR1 SEHNR, CDR2 FQNEAQ (reference sequence). The CDR3 spells CASSPALRGGYTF. CDR3 sequence (DNA): TGTGCCAGCAGCCCCGCTTTGAGGGGGGGCTACACCTTC.

The table lists this clonotype with a few counts. V usage is TRBV11-2 and J usage is TRBJ1-6; no reliable D call. The V gene lost 0 bases and the J gene lost 16 bases, with 13 bases spanning the gap. The CDR3 is 13 amino acids. The germline V gene has CDR1 SGHAT and CDR2 FQNNGV. CDR3 sequence: CASSLETATSLHF. CDR3 DNA: TGTGCCAGCAGCTTAGAGACGGCTACCTCGCTCCACTTT.

This chain uses TRBV7-9 with TRBJ2-5, with TRBD2 matching 11 bases. The germline V gene has CDR1 SEHNR and CDR2 FQNEAQ (reference sequence). The CDR3 totals 19 residues. V gave up 5 bases and J gave up 5 bases; unmatched junction bases: 19. CDR3 protein: CASSHPLAGGQTVGETQYF. For the CDR3, the DNA is TGTGCCAGCAGCCACCCCCTAGCGGGGGGACAGACCGTTGGGGAGACCCAGTACTTC. Drawing the rest from reference TRBV7-9 and TRBJ2-5, the complete variable domain is DTGVSQNPRHKITKRGQNVTFRCDPISEHNRLYWYRQTLGQGPEFLTYFQNEAQLEKSRLLSDRFSAERPKGSFSTLEIQRTEQGDSAMYLCASSHPLAGGQTVGETQYFGPGTRLLVL.

In its sample, this clonotype was seen once. The J gene is TRBJ2-3, the V gene TRBV6-1; 7 bases match TRBD2. Germline-derived CDR1 and CDR2 are MNHNS and SASEGT. CDR3 length: 15 residues. J gave up 1 base and V 7 bases, and 8 bases lay outside the gene matches. CDR3 sequence reads: CASTPGAGGTDTQYF. DNA of the CDR3: TGTGCCAGCACCCCTGGGGCGGGGGGCACAGATACGCAGTATTTT.

Points on this clonotype: A read error may be the cause here, since a much bigger clone is one base away. The chain recombines TRBV29-1 with TRBJ1-2; no firm D call. This CDR3 is 12 amino acids long. The germline V gene encodes CDR1 SQVTM and CDR2 ANQGSEA. The CDR3 sequence is CSVENGPYGDTF. CDR3 sequence (DNA): TGCAGCGTTGAAAACGGGCCATATGGCGACACCTTC.

The V and J genes are TRBV28 and TRBJ2-2; the D call may be TRBD1 or TRBD2 (5 bases each). Per germline, CDR1 MDHEN and CDR2 SYDVKM. The CDR3 spans 13 residues. V was trimmed by 2 bases and J by 7 bases, leaving 8 bases between them. CDR3 residues: CASSLGGIGELFF. CDR3 DNA: TGTGCCAGCAGTTTAGGGGGTATCGGGGAGCTGTTTTTT.

This clonotype was seen at least ten times. This chain joins TRBV4-2 and TRBJ1-2; D possibly corresponds to TRBD1 (5 bases). Germline-derived CDR1 and CDR2 are LGHNA and YNFKEQ. The CDR3 loop spans 16 amino acids. The V and J ends lost 3 bases and 8 bases respectively, with 22 bases between them. CDR3 nucleotide sequence: TGTGCCAGCAGCCAGGCCGGGACCGACGAAGAGGGAGGCTACACCTTC. Amino acids: CASSQAGTDEEGGYTF.

In this sample, this clonotype turned up a few times. The rearrangement links TRBV6-5 to TRBJ1-1; D is unclear. The CDR3 extends over 13 amino acids. Trimming shortened V by 0 bases and J by 0 bases, and 2 bases separated the two germline ends. Germline V gene sequence: CDR1 MNHEY, CDR2 SVGAGI. For the CDR3, the DNA is TGTGCCAGCAGTTACTCCGTGAACACTGAAGCTTTCTTT. Translation gives CASSYSVNTEAFF.